This is a list of T cell receptor beta chains from one sample in a study of blood T cells in healthy people across ages. TCRdb passed the 5' RACE reads through MiXCR, listing each CDR3 protein once. Of approximately 1,000,000 distinct CDR3 sequences in the sample, 40% to 50% were seen once. The sequenced sample consisted of blood. The receptors come from a woman in her fifties or sixties in good health. Both conserved end residues are part of each CDR3. The D gene is left open where the match is weak. Clone size is stated in some rows and not others, as once, few, many or a class when expanded.

.,TRBJ2-1,.,TRBV29-1,CSIGLGYNQQFF,TGCAGCATAGGCCTGGGATACAATCAGCAGTTCTTC
few,TRBJ2-3,TRBD2,TRBV20-1,CSARDSLAGTDTQYF,TGCAGTGCTAGAGATAGCCTAGCGGGAACAGATACGCAGTATTTT
.,TRBJ2-7,TRBD1,TRBV5-5,CASWTGGDEQYF,TGTGCCAGCTGGACAGGTGGCGACGAGCAGTACTTC
.,TRBJ1-1,TRBD1,TRBV20-1,CSARGRGSNTEAFF,TGCAGTGCTAGAGGCAGGGGGAGTAACACTGAAGCTTTCTTT
.,TRBJ1-5,.,TRBV27,CASSLYGGEGNQPQHF,TGTGCCAGCAGTTTATATGGGGGGGAGGGCAATCAGCCCCAGCATTTT
.,TRBJ2-5,TRBD2,TRBV14,CASSQARGVTETQYF,TGTGCCAGCAGCCAGGCGCGGGGGGTTACGGAGACCCAGTACTTC
.,TRBJ1-2,TRBD1,TRBV10-3,CAISPSTSGTGDGYTF,TGTGCCATCAGCCCTTCGACTAGCGGGACAGGGGACGGCTACACCTTC
few,TRBJ2-3,.,TRBV29-1,CSVEPQPNTQYF,TGCAGCGTTGAACCTCAGCCGAATACGCAGTATTTT
.,TRBJ2-5,TRBD2,TRBV2,CASSEGLAGVKQYF,TGTGCCAGCAGTGAAGGGCTAGCGGGCGTTAAGCAGTACTTC
.,TRBJ2-1,TRBD1,TRBV9,CASSVGAGGASYNEQFF,TGTGCCAGCAGCGTAGGGGCAGGGGGCGCTTCCTACAATGAGCAGTTCTTC
.,TRBJ1-4,TRBD1,TRBV5-5,CASSTVGQGAHNEKLFF,TGTGCCAGCAGTACCGTGGGACAGGGGGCGCACAATGAAAAACTGTTTTTT
.,TRBJ1-1,TRBD1,TRBV20-1,CSAPSRTGRTEAFF,TGCAGTGCCCCCAGCAGGACAGGGAGAACTGAAGCTTTCTTT
.,TRBJ2-3,.,TRBV13,CASALSGRPRGDTQYF,TGTGCCAGCGCCCTGTCAGGGCGGCCGAGGGGAGATACGCAGTATTTT
.,TRBJ2-3,.,TRBV6-2/TRBV6-3,CASSYGGSFTDTQYF,TGTGCCAGCAGTTATGGTGGGAGTTTCACAGATACGCAGTATTTT
few,TRBJ2-7,TRBD1,TRBV20-1,CSAAGTEDSYEQYF,TGCAGTGCCGCCGGGACAGAGGATTCCTACGAGCAGTACTTC
.,TRBJ2-3,TRBD1,TRBV27,CASRNDRGQDTQYF,TGTGCCAGCAGAAACGACAGGGGGCAAGATACGCAGTATTTT
.,TRBJ2-7,.,TRBV18,CASSTDVSSYEQYF,TGTGCCAGCTCAACGGACGTCAGCTCCTACGAGCAGTACTTC
.,TRBJ2-6,.,TRBV20-1,CSASPLSGANVLTF,TGCAGTGCTAGTCCCCTATCTGGGGCCAACGTCCTGACTTTC
.,TRBJ2-1,.,TRBV29-1,CSMALFGVYEQFF,TGCAGCATGGCTCTTTTTGGGGTCTACGAGCAGTTCTTC
few,TRBJ2-7,.,TRBV9,CASSVGGGDYEQYF,TGTGCCAGCAGCGTAGGAGGGGGGGATTACGAGCAGTACTTC
.,TRBJ2-7,TRBD2,TRBV29-1,CSVGLAGASGYEQYF,TGCAGCGTTGGGCTAGCGGGAGCCTCGGGCTACGAGCAGTACTTC
.,TRBJ2-6,.,TRBV6-6,CASGTTYGANVLTF,TGTGCCAGCGGCACTACCTACGGAGCCAACGTCCTGACTTTC
.,TRBJ2-1,TRBD2,TRBV2,CAIRQLAGVGEQFF,TGTGCCATCAGGCAACTAGCGGGAGTCGGTGAGCAGTTCTTC
.,TRBJ1-6,.,TRBV5-6,CASSFGDGPLHF,TGTGCCAGCAGCTTCGGTGATGGACCCCTCCACTTT
few,TRBJ2-7,.,TRBV27,CASRRSGLEAYEQYF,TGTGCCAGCAGAAGATCGGGTCTCGAGGCCTACGAGCAGTACTTC
few,TRBJ2-6,.,TRBV5-6,CASRKTGANVLTF,TGTGCCAGCAGAAAAACTGGGGCCAACGTCCTGACTTTC
.,TRBJ1-1,TRBD1,TRBV7-6,CASSIGQGKKAFF,TGTGCCAGCAGCATCGGACAGGGGAAAAAGGCTTTCTTT
few,TRBJ2-7,TRBD2,TRBV20-1,CSAKVLAGGGEQYF,TGCAGTGCCAAAGTTCTAGCGGGAGGTGGCGAGCAGTACTTC
.,TRBJ2-1,.,TRBV6-6,CASSYSKNEQFF,TGTGCCAGCAGTTACTCGAAAAATGAGCAGTTCTTC
.,TRBJ1-1,.,TRBV3-1,CASSQILFTEAFF,TGTGCCAGCAGCCAGATATTATTCACTGAAGCTTTCTTT
few,TRBJ2-7,.,TRBV29-1,CSVRFGVEQYF,TGCAGCGTTCGGTTTGGGGTCGAGCAGTACTTC
few,TRBJ2-5,.,TRBV28,CASSLIGGKETQYF,TGTGCCAGCAGTTTGATTGGGGGGAAAGAGACCCAGTACTTC
.,TRBJ2-7,TRBD2,TRBV20-1,CSASPGLAVNEQYF,TGCAGTGCCTCCCCGGGACTAGCGGTCAATGAGCAGTACTTC
few,TRBJ2-7,TRBD1,TRBV7-9,CASSLSRGLFEQYF,TGTGCCAGCAGCTTGTCCAGGGGGCTGTTCGAGCAGTACTTC
.,TRBJ2-5,TRBD2,TRBV9,CASSVIGGRAGNEQYF,TGTGCCAGCAGCGTCATCGGCGGGAGGGCCGGTAATGAGCAGTACTTC
once,TRBJ2-1,.,TRBV7-2,CASSLLDPQFF,TGTGCCAGCAGCTTACTGGACCCGCAGTTCTTC
.,TRBJ1-6,.,TRBV9,CASSVDGRSPLHF,TGTGCCAGCAGCGTAGATGGGCGGTCACCCCTCCACTTT
once,TRBJ2-1,TRBD2,TRBV7-9,CASSLGVSSGNNEQFF,TGTGCCAGCAGCTTAGGGGTGTCTAGCGGGAACAATGAGCAGTTCTTC
.,TRBJ2-6,.,TRBV18,CASSPQAREAGANVLTF,TGTGCCAGCTCACCACAAGCCAGGGAGGCGGGGGCCAACGTCCTGACTTTC
.,TRBJ2-7,.,TRBV12-3/TRBV12-4,CANSSGRTYEQYF,TGTGCCAACAGTTCGGGCCGTACCTACGAGCAGTACTTC
few,TRBJ2-5,.,TRBV20-1,CSAIGRETQYF,TGCAGTGCTATTGGAAGGGAGACCCAGTACTTC
.,TRBJ2-7,TRBD1,TRBV5-1,CASSSRGQGTYEQYF,TGCGCCAGCAGCTCCAGGGGACAGGGAACCTACGAGCAGTACTTC
few,TRBJ2-5,TRBD2,TRBV5-1,CASSSGLAGWETQYF,TGCGCCAGCAGCTCCGGACTAGCGGGATGGGAGACCCAGTACTTC
.,TRBJ2-1,.,TRBV15,CATSREQISNEQFF,TGTGCCACCAGCAGAGAGCAGATTTCCAATGAGCAGTTCTTC
.,TRBJ1-6,.,TRBV12-3/TRBV12-4,CASSPGTHYSSPLHF,TGTGCCAGCAGCCCCGGGACACACTATAGTTCACCCCTCCACTTT
.,TRBJ2-3,.,TRBV20-1,CSARDPTSGANTQYF,TGCAGTGCTAGAGATCCCACCTCAGGGGCGAATACGCAGTATTTT
.,TRBJ2-7,.,TRBV9,CASSADYRVNSYNEQYF,TGTGCCAGCAGCGCCGACTACAGGGTAAACTCCTACAATGAGCAGTACTTC
.,TRBJ2-1,TRBD2,TRBV6-6,CASSYPTGTSSYNEQFF,TGTGCCAGCAGTTACCCCACCGGGACTAGCTCCTACAATGAGCAGTTCTTC
once,TRBJ2-3,.,TRBV7-9,CASSSRLESTDTQYF,TGTGCCAGCAGCTCCAGACTTGAGAGCACAGATACGCAGTATTTT
.,TRBJ2-1,.,TRBV7-9,CASSLKERTDYNEQFF,TGTGCCAGCAGCTTAAAGGAGAGGACAGACTACAATGAGCAGTTCTTC
.,TRBJ2-1,TRBD2,TRBV27,CASSPDGEGNEQFF,TGTGCCAGCAGTCCTGACGGGGAGGGCAATGAGCAGTTCTTC
many,TRBJ2-7,.,TRBV5-6,CASSLSQLYEQYF,TGTGCCAGCAGCTTGAGTCAGCTCTACGAGCAGTACTTC
.,TRBJ1-5,.,TRBV13,CASSLDRYTGPQHF,TGTGCCAGCAGCTTGGACCGTTATACTGGGCCCCAGCATTTT
few,TRBJ2-7,TRBD1,TRBV6-2/TRBV6-3,CASTFTRGPLSYEQYF,TGTGCCAGCACCTTTACAAGGGGGCCGCTCTCCTACGAGCAGTACTTC
.,TRBJ2-1,TRBD2,TRBV6-1,CASSDYAGTSLTGEQFF,TGTGCCAGCAGTGATTATGCTGGGACTAGCCTAACGGGTGAGCAGTTCTTC
.,TRBJ2-1,TRBD2,TRBV27,CASSLLGLAGPNNEQFF,TGTGCCAGCAGTCTCCTTGGACTAGCGGGACCAAACAATGAGCAGTTCTTC
many,TRBJ2-7,TRBD2,TRBV9,CASSVGLAGAEQYF,TGTGCCAGCAGCGTAGGGCTAGCGGGAGCCGAGCAGTACTTC
.,TRBJ2-7,TRBD2,TRBV6-6,CASSPHEREPKPEQYF,TGTGCCAGCAGCCCCCACGAGCGGGAGCCTAAACCAGAGCAGTACTTC
.,TRBJ2-7,.,TRBV25-1,CASEGGYEQYF,TGTGCCAGCGAGGGGGGCTACGAGCAGTACTTC
.,TRBJ2-1,TRBD1,TRBV7-6,CASSSSGTGNNEQFF,TGTGCCAGCAGCTCGTCCGGGACAGGTAACAATGAGCAGTTCTTC